This T cell receptor beta chain was recovered during a study of siplizumab effects on memory and regulatory T cells (dated by TCRdb to about 2019). Regarding the study in general: The study examined how the anti-CD2 antibody siplizumab affects alloreactive T-cell subsets in allogeneic mixed lymphocyte reactions built from human PBMCs.

Library construction relied on the immunoSEQ multiplex PCR assay. Roughly 9.8 x 10^4 TCR templates per sample were assayed on the deep sequencing platform. Genomic DNA extracted from sorted T cells was used for TCRbeta CDR3 sequencing. The original methods were these. Clonal analysis of TCRbeta CDR3 data was done in the R programming language. Alloreactive CD4+ and CD8+ clones were identified by comparing unstimulated samples to CFSE-low samples taken after the reaction. Regulatory or non-regulatory origin of alloreactive CD4+ clones was assigned by matching sequences to the sorted unstimulated Treg and non-Treg repertoires. Sourced from immuneACCESS, this table was stored by TCRdb with only in-frame sequences that have V and J called. A share of the clones is absent; for the studies checked, an unresolved V gene accounts for under half, and the remainder has no known explanation. For V, J and clone size, that table is used; D and trimming come from the DNA. The sample table shows some 100,000 clones, and about 93% are seen once. About 12% of the sample is taken by the ten largest.

Points the paper makes about the study in general: Whether proliferating Tregs from siplizumab cultures actually had suppressive function was not functionally confirmed. Greater diversity appeared to be present in unstimulated naive T cells than in memory T cells, and a substantial contribution to the alloresponse seemed to be made by naive cells. About 80-96% of proliferating CD4+ or CD8+ clones could not be given a naive or memory phenotype. Because sequences below about 10^-5 frequency were poorly captured, only a minor fraction of alloreactive clones could be mapped to unstimulated subsets. The cumulative frequency of alloreactive sequences that could be traced back to unstimulated CD4+ memory T cells was significantly reduced by siplizumab. Among mappable alloreactive CD4+ clones, an average Treg-derived fraction of about 69% was observed with siplizumab, compared with approximately 25% in control reactions.

Sorted unstimulated T cells and proliferating T cells recovered from mixed lymphocyte reactions were subjected to TCRbeta CDR3 sequencing. Fresh whole blood from approximately ten HLA-typed healthy donors was used to isolate PBMCs. To map where alloreactive clones came from, CD4+ non-regulatory T cells in the unstimulated state were FACS-sorted. Comment on this clone: Its target antigen remains unknown. Nothing much larger sits one base from this clone, and base qualities are not available.

A distance of 7 bases separates the germline ends of V and J, which lose 1 base and 6 bases respectively. According to the germline V gene, CDR1 reads SGHVS and CDR2 reads FQNEAQ. The CDR3 starts with the cysteine, ends with the phenylalanine, and has 13 residues. Just the 39-base CDR3 DNA is kept, in frame starting at base 1. The sample comprised non-Treg CD4+ T cells sorted from blood. What this sample's cell subset or site label stands for: FACS-sorted unstimulated CD4+ non-regulatory T cells. The chain is encoded by TRBV7-8 joined to TRBJ2-1, with no confidently assigned D gene. The sequence was obtained from a human donor in good health. The CDR3 protein is CASSLVHSNEQFF. Read as DNA, the sequence is TGTGCCAGCAGCTTAGTACATAGCAATGAGCAGTTCTTC.